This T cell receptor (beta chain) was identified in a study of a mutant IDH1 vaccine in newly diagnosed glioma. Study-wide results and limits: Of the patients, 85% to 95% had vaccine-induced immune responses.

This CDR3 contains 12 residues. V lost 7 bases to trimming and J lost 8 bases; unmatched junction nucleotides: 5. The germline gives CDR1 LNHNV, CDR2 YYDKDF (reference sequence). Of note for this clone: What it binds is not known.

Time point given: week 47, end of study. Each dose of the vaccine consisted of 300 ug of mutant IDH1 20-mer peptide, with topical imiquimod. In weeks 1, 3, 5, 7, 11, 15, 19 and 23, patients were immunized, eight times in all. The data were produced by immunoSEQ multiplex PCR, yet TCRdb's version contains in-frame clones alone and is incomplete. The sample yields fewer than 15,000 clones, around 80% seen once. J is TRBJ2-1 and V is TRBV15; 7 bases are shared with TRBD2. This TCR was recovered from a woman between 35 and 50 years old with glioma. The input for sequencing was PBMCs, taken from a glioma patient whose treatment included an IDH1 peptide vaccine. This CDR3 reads CATTPGGYEQFF. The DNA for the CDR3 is TGTGCCACCACCCCGGGGGGATATGAGCAGTTCTTC.